This T cell receptor beta chain emerged from a study of human T cells and chemical hapten exposure. TCRdb analysed the RACE reads with MiXCR anew, one entry per CDR3 protein. The table records about 80,000 distinct CDR3 sequences, approximately 14% of them present only once. The time point denotes: pre-sensitization, week 0. Treatment here: therapeutic diphenylcyclopropenone sensitization with weekly scalp DPC. This clonotype was picked up one time. The germline V gene encodes CDR1 DFQATT and CDR2 SNEGSKA (reference sequence). CDR3 length equals 11 residues. Trimming left V 8 bases short and J 6 bases short, with 13 bases between.

This receptor was identified in a woman aged 50 to 60 with alopecia areata. Some clones in this sample may be carry-over from other donors' samples. The input for sequencing was whole blood, taken in connection with sensitization to the hapten diphenylcyclopropenone (DPC). The chain is built from TRBV20-1 and TRBJ1-1; D remains ambiguous. The chain's CDR3 is CSYSPKAEAFF. CDR3 nucleotides: TGCAGTTATTCCCCTAAGGCTGAAGCTTTCTTT.